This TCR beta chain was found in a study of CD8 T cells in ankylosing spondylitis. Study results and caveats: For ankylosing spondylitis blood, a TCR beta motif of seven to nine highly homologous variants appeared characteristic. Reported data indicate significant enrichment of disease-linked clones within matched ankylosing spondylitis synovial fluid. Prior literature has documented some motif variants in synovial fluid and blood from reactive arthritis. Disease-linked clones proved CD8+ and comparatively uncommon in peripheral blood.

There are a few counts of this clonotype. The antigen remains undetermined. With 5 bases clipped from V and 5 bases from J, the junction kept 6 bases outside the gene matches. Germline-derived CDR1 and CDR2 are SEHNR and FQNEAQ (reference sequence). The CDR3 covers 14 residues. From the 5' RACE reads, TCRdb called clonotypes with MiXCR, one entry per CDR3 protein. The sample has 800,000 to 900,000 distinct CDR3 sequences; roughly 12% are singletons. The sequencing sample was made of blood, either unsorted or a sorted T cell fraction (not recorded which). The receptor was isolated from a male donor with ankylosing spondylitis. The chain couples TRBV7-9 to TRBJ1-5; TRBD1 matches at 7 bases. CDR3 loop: CASSPGQSHQPQHF. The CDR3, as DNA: TGTGCCAGCAGCCCGGGACAGTCCCATCAGCCCCAGCATTTT.